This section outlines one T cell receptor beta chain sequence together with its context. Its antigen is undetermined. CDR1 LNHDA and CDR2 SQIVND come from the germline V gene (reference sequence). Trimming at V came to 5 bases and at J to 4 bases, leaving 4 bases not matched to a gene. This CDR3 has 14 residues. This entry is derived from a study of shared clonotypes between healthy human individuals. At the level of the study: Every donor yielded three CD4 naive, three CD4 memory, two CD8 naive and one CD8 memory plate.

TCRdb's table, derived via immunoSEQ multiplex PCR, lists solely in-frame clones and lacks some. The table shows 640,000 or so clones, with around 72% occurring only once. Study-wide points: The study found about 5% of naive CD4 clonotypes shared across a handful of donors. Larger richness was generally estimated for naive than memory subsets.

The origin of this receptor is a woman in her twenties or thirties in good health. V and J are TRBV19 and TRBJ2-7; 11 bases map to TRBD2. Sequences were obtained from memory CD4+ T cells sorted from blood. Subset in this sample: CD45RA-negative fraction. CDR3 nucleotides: TGTGCCAGTAGTCCGGGGACTAGCGGTTACGAGCAGTACTTC. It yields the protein CASSPGTSGYEQYF.